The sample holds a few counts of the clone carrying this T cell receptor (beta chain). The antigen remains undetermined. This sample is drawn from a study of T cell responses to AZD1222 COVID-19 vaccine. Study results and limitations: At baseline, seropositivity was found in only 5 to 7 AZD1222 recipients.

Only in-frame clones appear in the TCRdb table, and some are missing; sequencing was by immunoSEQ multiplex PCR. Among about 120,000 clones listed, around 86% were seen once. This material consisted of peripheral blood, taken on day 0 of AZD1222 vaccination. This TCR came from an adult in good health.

CDR3 nucleotide sequence: TGTGCCAGCAGCTTAGGGTCCCTCTGGGGGACCCAGTACTTC. Translating gives CASSLGSLWGTQYF. This chain joins TRBV7-8 and TRBJ2-5; D gene unclear. Germline V lookup: CDR1 SGHVS, CDR2 FQNEAQ. This CDR3 is built from 14 residues. Trimming took 1 base from V and 7 from J, leaving 13 bases between them.